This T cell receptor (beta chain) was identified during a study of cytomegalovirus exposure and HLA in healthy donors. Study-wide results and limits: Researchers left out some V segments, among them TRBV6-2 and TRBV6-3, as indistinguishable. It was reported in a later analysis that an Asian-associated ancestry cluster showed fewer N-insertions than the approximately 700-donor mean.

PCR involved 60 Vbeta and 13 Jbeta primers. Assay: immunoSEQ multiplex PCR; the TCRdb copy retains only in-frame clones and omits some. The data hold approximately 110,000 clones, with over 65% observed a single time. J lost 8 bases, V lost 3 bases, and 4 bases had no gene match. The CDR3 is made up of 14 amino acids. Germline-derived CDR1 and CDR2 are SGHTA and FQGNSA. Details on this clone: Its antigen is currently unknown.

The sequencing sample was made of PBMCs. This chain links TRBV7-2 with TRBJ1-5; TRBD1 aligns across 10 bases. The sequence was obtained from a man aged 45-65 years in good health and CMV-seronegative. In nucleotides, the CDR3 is TGTGCCAGCAGCTTCCCCGGGACAGGGGAGCCCCAGCATTTT. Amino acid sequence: CASSFPGTGEPQHF.